Each of the 25 T cell receptor beta chains below was sequenced from the same sample in a study of T cell repertoires in cytomegalovirus infection. TCRdb re-analysed the reads in MiXCR, keeping a single row per CDR3 protein. Among just under 500,000 distinct CDR3 sequences, around 35% were seen once, and the ten largest hold roughly 15%. Antigens of these TCRs are unknown. The sample consisted of cultured PBMCs, taken from culture after CMV antigen stimulation. The receptors derive from a human donor in good health (CMV status not recorded). Some clones in this sample may be carry-over from other donors' samples.

This clonotype came up a few times. The chain joins TRBV27 to TRBJ2-3; 9 positions match TRBD1. The junction had 13 bases not matched to a gene; V was cut back by 6 bases and J by 6 bases. The CDR3 length is 16 residues. Germline V gene data show CDR1 as MNHEY and CDR2 as SMNVEV (reference sequence). The CDR3 loop reads CASRGTGTSFLDTQYF. The CDR3 coding sequence is TGTGCCAGCAGGGGGACAGGGACGTCTTTTTTGGATACGCAGTATTTT.

This clonotype was counted a few times. The J gene is TRBJ2-7, the V gene TRBV7-2; no reliable D call. Germline loops: CDR1 SGHTA, CDR2 FQGNSA. The V end lost 3 bases, the J end lost 1 base, and 7 bases lay between the germline ends. CDR3 size: 13 residues. The CDR3 sequence: CASSFTSSYEQYF. Here the CDR3 DNA reads TGTGCCAGCAGCTTTACAAGTTCCTACGAGCAGTACTTC.

The chain combines TRBV27 with TRBJ1-2, with no clear D. The V gene's germline CDR1 is MNHEY and CDR2 SMNVEV (reference sequence). The CDR3 length is 14 residues. The V and J ends lost 8 bases and 4 bases respectively, with 17 bases between them. Written as DNA, the CDR3 is TGTGCCAGCTATCATCCCGGGAATGTCTATGGCTACACCTTC. This encodes CASYHPGNVYGYTF.

This clonotype was seen a handful of times. The chain is built from TRBV10-3 and TRBJ2-3; 10 bases line up with TRBD2. V was pared by 11 bases and J by 0 bases, with 8 bases of the junction left unmatched. The CDR3 is made up of 15 amino acids. The germline gives CDR1 ENHRY, CDR2 SYGVKD. This chain's CDR3 is CALGTSALSTDTQYF. CDR3 nucleotides: TGTGCCCTCGGGACTAGCGCCTTAAGCACAGATACGCAGTATTTT.

This clonotype was observed at least ten times. The chain links TRBV7-2 to TRBJ2-5; 7 nucleotides line up with TRBD1. CDR3 size: 14 residues. CDR1 is SGHTA, CDR2 FQGNSA, per germline. Trimming removed 5 bases from V and 4 bases from J; junction bases left unmatched: 7. The CDR3 protein is CASSAGKGAETQYF. CDR3 nucleotide sequence: TGTGCCAGCAGCGCTGGAAAGGGGGCAGAGACCCAGTACTTC.

The CDR3, as DNA: TGTGCCAGTAGTGCCAGGACAGGTGTGAGCCCTTTTGGGGCCAACGTCCTGACTTTC. Protein: CASSARTGVSPFGANVLTF. This rearrangement joins TRBV19 to TRBJ2-6, with TRBD1 matching over 7 bases. J gave up 3 bases and V 5 bases, and 16 bases lay outside the gene matches. The CDR3 is made up of 19 amino acids. CDR1 and CDR2 from the germline V gene are LNHDA and SQIVND (reference sequence).

The chain couples TRBV28 to TRBJ2-7; TRBD1 is a possible D gene (5 bases). This CDR3 has 15 amino acids. Trimming stripped 10 bases from V and 3 bases from J, with 22 bases between. The germline V gene encodes CDR1 MDHEN and CDR2 SYDVKM. This CDR3 is CATSWGSHSDYEQYF. The CDR3 coding sequence is TGTGCCACCTCGTGGGGCTCACATTCCGACTACGAGCAGTACTTC.

This chain uses TRBV7-9 with TRBJ1-5, with TRBD1 identical over 9 bases. The ends lost 5 bases at V and 5 bases at J; junction bases unmatched: 1. From germline, CDR1 is SEHNR and CDR2 FQNEAQ (reference sequence). The CDR3 totals 13 residues. The CDR3, as DNA: TGTGCCAGCAGCAGGACAGGGGATCAGCCCCAGCATTTT. Translated: CASSRTGDQPQHF. The full variable domain, completed using reference TRBV7-9 and TRBJ1-5, is DTGVSQNPRHKITKRGQNVTFRCDPISEHNRLYWYRQTLGQGPEFLTYFQNEAQLEKSRLLSDRFSAERPKGSFSTLEIQRTEQGDSAMYLCASSRTGDQPQHFGDGTRLSIL.

This clonotype has a handful of counts. The CDR3 is CASTFTSVSYEQYV. The CDR3, as DNA: TGTGCCAGCACCTTTACTAGCGTATCCTACGAGCAGTACGTC. The chain employs TRBV7-4 and TRBJ2-7, with 7 nucleotides matching TRBD2. Germline loops: CDR1 SGHVT, CDR2 SQSDAQ. The V segment lost 7 bases and the J segment 1 base; nucleotides outside the gene matches: 7. This CDR3 region has 14 residues.

The rearrangement links TRBV7-2 to TRBJ1-5; D remains unclear. The germline V and J ends were trimmed by 8 bases and 0 bases, with 14 bases remaining between them. Germline assignment: CDR1 SGHTA and CDR2 FQGNSA. This CDR3 comprises 15 residues. In DNA form, the CDR3 reads TGTGCCAGCCAGAAAAGTTCTAATAGCAATCAGCCCCAGCATTTT. This translates into CASQKSSNSNQPQHF.

The DNA for the CDR3 is TGTGCCAGCAGCCGAAAGACACTAGCGGGAGCCTCCCAAGAGACCCAGTACTTC. This encodes CASSRKTLAGASQETQYF. The chain joins TRBV7-2 to TRBJ2-5, with TRBD2 identical over 11 bases. Germline lookup yields CDR1 SGHTA and CDR2 FQGNSA. Germline trimming cut 5 bases from V and 1 base from J; bases unmatched to any gene: 12. The CDR3 contains 18 residues.

The rearrangement links TRBV20-1 to TRBJ1-2; D call uncertain. Germline CDR1 DFQATT, CDR2 SNEGSKA (reference sequence). V shed 6 bases and J shed 4 bases, with 18 bases lying between them. The CDR3 runs 14 residues. The CDR3 loop is CSAKLGGRSYGYTF. CDR3 nucleotides: TGCAGTGCCAAACTCGGAGGACGTAGCTATGGCTACACCTTC.

The table lists this clonotype with many counts. J is TRBJ2-5 and V is TRBV7-8; possibly TRBD2 for D (7 bases). Trimming took off 2 bases at V and 1 base at J, with 14 bases between the two ends. The CDR3 has 16 residues. Germline loops: CDR1 SGHVS, CDR2 FQNEAQ. The CDR3 bases are TGTGCCAGCAGCTTATGGGCGGGGGCGATCCAAGAGACCCAGTACTTC. Encoded protein: CASSLWAGAIQETQYF.

The V and J genes are TRBV6-5 and TRBJ1-6; TRBD1 aligns across 10 bases. Germline values: CDR1 MNHEY, CDR2 SVGAGI. V dropped 0 bases and J dropped 7; count of bases not matched to a gene: 0. This CDR3 contains 15 residues. The CDR3 coding sequence is TGTGCCAGCAGTTACTCGGGACAGGGGAATTCACCCCTCCACTTT. It encodes CASSYSGQGNSPLHF.

A few counts support this clonotype. The V gene is TRBV19, the J gene TRBJ2-1; no clear D gene. There are 15 residues in the CDR3. V was trimmed by 3 bases and J by 0 bases, leaving 9 bases between them. The germline V gene has CDR1 LNHDA and CDR2 SQIVND (reference sequence). In DNA form, the CDR3 reads TGTGCCAGTAGTATTCGGCCTGGCTCCTACAATGAGCAGTTCTTC. This codes for CASSIRPGSYNEQFF. The variable domain in full, completed from reference TRBV19 and TRBJ2-1, reads DGGITQSPKYLFRKEGQNVTLSCEQNLNHDAMYWYRQDPGQGLRLIYYSQIVNDFQKGDIAEGYSVSREKKESFPLTVTSAQKNPTAFYLCASSIRPGSYNEQFFGPGTRLTVL.

The gene calls are TRBV10-3 and TRBJ1-2; possibly TRBD1 for D (6 bases). The CDR3 extends over 12 amino acids. V gave up 1 base and J gave up 6 bases, with 6 bases separating them. The germline CDR1 and CDR2 sequences are ENHRY and SYGVKD. The CDR3 is CAISEWTDGYTF. The CDR3 bases are TGTGCCATCAGTGAGTGGACAGATGGCTACACCTTC.

This clonotype has at least ten counts. The V gene is TRBV7-2, the J gene TRBJ1-2; D is possibly TRBD1 (5 bases). V lost 1 base, J lost 8 bases, and 17 bases lay in between. Germline assignment: CDR1 SGHTA and CDR2 FQGNSA. This CDR3 is built from 15 residues. This CDR3 is CASSLGGRQILGYTF. CDR3 nucleotides: TGTGCCAGCAGCTTAGGGGGCAGGCAGATTTTGGGCTACACCTTC.

In this sample, this clonotype turned up a few times. The rearrangement links TRBV10-3 to TRBJ1-2, with TRBD1 matching 7 bases. V trimming: 6 bases; J trimming: 6 bases; junction bases outside the gene matches: 13. CDR3 length equals 15 residues. Germline CDR1 ENHRY, CDR2 SYGVKD. The CDR3 coding sequence is TGTGCCATCAGCCCAGATGCGGGGACAGTTCATGGCTACACCTTC. Amino acids: CAISPDAGTVHGYTF.

This clonotype turned up a few times. The V and J genes are TRBV7-9 and TRBJ2-5; D perhaps matches TRBD1 (5 bases). Germline lookup yields CDR1 SEHNR and CDR2 FQNEAQ (reference sequence). V was trimmed by 1 base and J by 3 bases, leaving 12 bases between them. The CDR3 has 15 residues. The CDR3 is CASSLVPGREETQYF. DNA of the CDR3: TGTGCCAGCAGCTTAGTCCCGGGCAGGGAAGAGACCCAGTACTTC.

The chain has TRBV19 and TRBJ2-2, with 14 bases matching TRBD2. Germline V CDR1 and CDR2: LNHDA, SQIVND (reference sequence). V shed 6 bases, J shed 1 base, and the junction held 7 bases outside the gene matches. The CDR3 is 18 residues long. The CDR3 protein is CASSPGLAGGLNTGELFF. The CDR3 nucleotides read TGTGCCAGTAGCCCTGGACTAGCGGGAGGACTGAACACCGGGGAGCTGTTTTTT. The full variable domain, with the rest looked up from reference TRBV19 and TRBJ2-2, is DGGITQSPKYLFRKEGQNVTLSCEQNLNHDAMYWYRQDPGQGLRLIYYSQIVNDFQKGDIAEGYSVSREKKESFPLTVTSAQKNPTAFYLCASSPGLAGGLNTGELFFGEGSRLTVL.

This sequence joins TRBV20-1 and TRBJ1-6; D might be TRBD1 (6 bases). Between the trimmed V and J ends, which lost 7 bases and 5 bases, there was a span of 15 bases. This CDR3 is 14 amino acids long. Germline V gives CDR1 DFQATT, CDR2 SNEGSKA (reference sequence). CDR3 sequence (DNA): TGCAGTGTCCCATCAGGGGCCAATAATTCACCCCTCCACTTT. Translating it yields CSVPSGANNSPLHF.

This chain links TRBV7-9 with TRBJ2-3, with D hard to call. The CDR3 spans 13 residues. V was clipped by 2 bases and J by 5 bases, with 8 bases between them. CDR1 is SEHNR and CDR2 is FQNEAQ in the germline V gene (reference sequence). CDR3 in amino acids: CASSLLGIDTQYF. The CDR3 DNA follows: TGTGCCAGCAGCTTATTGGGTATAGATACGCAGTATTTT.

This chain connects TRBV11-3 to TRBJ2-5, with D perhaps TRBD1 (6 bases). V lost 1 base, J lost 2 bases, and 14 bases lay in between. The germline CDR1 and CDR2 sequences are SGHNT and YENEEA. The CDR3 consists of 16 residues. The CDR3 is CASSLGLDRLQETQYF. The DNA of the CDR3 is TGTGCCAGCAGCTTAGGTCTGGACAGACTACAAGAGACCCAGTACTTC. The whole variable domain, remainder taken from reference TRBV11-3 and TRBJ2-5, is EAGVVQSPRYKIIEKKQPVAFWCNPISGHNTLYWYLQNLGQGPELLIRYENEEAVDDSQLPKDRFSAERLKGVDSTLKIQPAELGDSAVYLCASSLGLDRLQETQYFGPGTRLLVL.

J is TRBJ2-7 and V is TRBV11-2, with D possibly TRBD1 on 6 matching bases. The CDR3 consists of 12 residues. V dropped 10 bases and J dropped 3 bases, with 13 bases sitting between them. Germline V gives CDR1 SGHAT, CDR2 FQNNGV. CDR3 protein: CAIQGKGYEQYF. As DNA, the CDR3 is TGTGCCATTCAGGGGAAAGGCTACGAGCAGTACTTC.

V usage is TRBV7-2 and J usage is TRBJ1-2; weak D call: TRBD1 (5 bases). V lost 5 bases and J lost 8, with 18 bases in between. CDR1 is SGHTA and CDR2 is FQGNSA in the germline V gene. The CDR3 runs to 14 residues. CDR3 sequence: CASSPSTGEGGYTF. In DNA form, the CDR3 reads TGTGCCAGCAGCCCCTCCACGGGGGAAGGAGGCTACACCTTC.